This record covers a single T cell receptor beta chain. Original handling: Estimates of nucleated cell counts were drawn from the amplification of reference gene primers. The table came from immunoSEQ multiplex PCR; TCRdb's copy has only in-frame clones and leaves some out. V, J and clone size are taken as reported in that table, and D and trimming were inferred from the DNA itself. Of 60,000 to 70,000 clones in the sample, approximately 84% were seen once. The CDR3 runs 17 residues. Trimming stripped 0 bases from V and 4 bases from J, with 14 bases between. CDR1 is SGHRS, CDR2 YFSETQ, per germline. This sample is part of a study of blood T cell repertoires in COVID-19.

The V call is TRBV5-1, the J call TRBJ2-6; a weak D match, TRBD2 (6 bases). The receptor was derived from a man aged 50 or older with active COVID-19. The sequenced sample consisted of peripheral blood. CDR3 in amino acids: CASSLAYLGGGANVLTF. The CDR3 DNA reads as TGCGCCAGCAGCTTGGCGTACCTGGGAGGCGGGGCCAACGTCCTGACTTTC.